This T cell receptor (beta chain) was identified during a study of technical replicates of blood from a handful of donors. Assay: immunoSEQ multiplex PCR; the TCRdb copy retains only in-frame clones and omits some. The sample contains 60,000 to 65,000 clones, 75% to 90% of which appear only once. V was clipped by 4 bases and J by 1 base, with 14 bases between them. This CDR3 spans 14 amino acids. Germline V gene lookup returns CDR1 SQVTM and CDR2 ANQGSEA. The sequencing input was PBMCs. This TCR derives from a human donor in good health. Some clones in this sample may be carry-over from other donors' samples. V is TRBV29-1 and J is TRBJ2-7; D perhaps matches TRBD2 (7 bases). CDR3 coding DNA: TGCAGCGTTGGGGGGGGGCAGGGATCCTACGAGCAGTACTTC. This translates into CSVGGGQGSYEQYF.